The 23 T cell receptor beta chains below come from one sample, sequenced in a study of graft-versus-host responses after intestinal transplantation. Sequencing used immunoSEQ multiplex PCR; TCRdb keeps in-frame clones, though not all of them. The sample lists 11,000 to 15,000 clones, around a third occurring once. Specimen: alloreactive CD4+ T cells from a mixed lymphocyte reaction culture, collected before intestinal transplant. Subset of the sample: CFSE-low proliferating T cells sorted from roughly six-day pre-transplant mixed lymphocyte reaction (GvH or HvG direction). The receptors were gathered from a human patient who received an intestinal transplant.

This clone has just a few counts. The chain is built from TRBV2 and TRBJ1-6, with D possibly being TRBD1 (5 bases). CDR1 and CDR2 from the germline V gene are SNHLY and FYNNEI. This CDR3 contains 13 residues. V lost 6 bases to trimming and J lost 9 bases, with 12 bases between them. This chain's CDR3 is CASRNTRGSPLHF. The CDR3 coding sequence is TGTGCCAGCAGGAACACAAGGGGTTCACCCCTCCACTTT.

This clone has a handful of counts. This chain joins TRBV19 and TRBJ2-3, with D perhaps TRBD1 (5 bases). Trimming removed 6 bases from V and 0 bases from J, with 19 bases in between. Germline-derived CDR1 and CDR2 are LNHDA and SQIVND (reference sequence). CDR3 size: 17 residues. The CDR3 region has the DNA TGTGCCAGTAGCAGGCCCCAGGGCACATCGAGCACAGATACGCAGTATTTT. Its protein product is CASSRPQGTSSTDTQYF. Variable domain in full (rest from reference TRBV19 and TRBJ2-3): DGGITQSPKYLFRKEGQNVTLSCEQNLNHDAMYWYRQDPGQGLRLIYYSQIVNDFQKGDIAEGYSVSREKKESFPLTVTSAQKNPTAFYLCASSRPQGTSSTDTQYFGPGTRLTVL.

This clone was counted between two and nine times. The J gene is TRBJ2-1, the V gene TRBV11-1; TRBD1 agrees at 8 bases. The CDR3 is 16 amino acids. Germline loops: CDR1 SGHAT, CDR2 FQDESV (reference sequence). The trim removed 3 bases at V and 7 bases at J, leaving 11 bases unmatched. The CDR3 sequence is CASSLAGGVFGNEQFF. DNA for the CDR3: TGTGCCAGCAGCTTGGCAGGGGGCGTTTTTGGAAATGAGCAGTTCTTC.

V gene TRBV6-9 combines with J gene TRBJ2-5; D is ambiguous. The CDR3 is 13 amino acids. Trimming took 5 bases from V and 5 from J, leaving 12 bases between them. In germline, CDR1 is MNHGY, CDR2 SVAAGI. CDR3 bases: TGTGCCAGCAGTGTCCTACATGGCGAGACCCAGTACTTC. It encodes CASSVLHGETQYF.

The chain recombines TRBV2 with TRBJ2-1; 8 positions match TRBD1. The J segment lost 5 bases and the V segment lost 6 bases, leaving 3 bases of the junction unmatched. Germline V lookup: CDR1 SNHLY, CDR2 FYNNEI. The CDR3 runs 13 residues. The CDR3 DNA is TGTGCCAGCAGGGGACAGGTGAACAATGAGCAGTTCTTC. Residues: CASRGQVNNEQFF.

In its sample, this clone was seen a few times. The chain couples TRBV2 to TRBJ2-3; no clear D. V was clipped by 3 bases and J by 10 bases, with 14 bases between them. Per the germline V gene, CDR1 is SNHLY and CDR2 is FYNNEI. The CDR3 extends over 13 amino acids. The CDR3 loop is CASSEIALRAQYF. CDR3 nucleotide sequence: TGTGCCAGCAGTGAGATAGCACTTCGCGCGCAGTATTTT.

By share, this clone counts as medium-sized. DNA for the CDR3: TGTGCCAGCAGTGTCGGCAGGGAGGCCTACGAGCAGTACTTC. Translated: CASSVGREAYEQYF. This chain links TRBV2 with TRBJ2-7; perhaps TRBD2 as D (6 bases). CDR1 and CDR2 from the germline V gene are SNHLY and FYNNEI. V was clipped by 4 bases and J by 2 bases, with 12 bases between them. This CDR3 comprises 14 residues.

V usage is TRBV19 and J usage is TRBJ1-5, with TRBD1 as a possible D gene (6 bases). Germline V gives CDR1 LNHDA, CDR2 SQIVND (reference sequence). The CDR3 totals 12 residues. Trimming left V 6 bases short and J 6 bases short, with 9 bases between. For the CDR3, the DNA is TGTGCCAGTAGACAGGGATTTCAGCCCCAGCATTTT. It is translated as CASRQGFQPQHF.

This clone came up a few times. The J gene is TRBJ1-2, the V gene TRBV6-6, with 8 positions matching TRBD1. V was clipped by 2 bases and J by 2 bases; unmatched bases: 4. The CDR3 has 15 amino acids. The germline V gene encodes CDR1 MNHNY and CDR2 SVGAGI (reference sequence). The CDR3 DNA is TGTGCCAGCAGTTACCGACGGGACAGGAACTATGGCTACACCTTC. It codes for CASSYRRDRNYGYTF.

The CDR3 region has the DNA TGTGCCTGGAGTTCCCTCCGGACAGCCGGCTACACCTTC. Protein: CAWSSLRTAGYTF. The genes are TRBV30 and TRBJ1-2; D might be TRBD1 (6 bases). Trimming left V 2 bases short and J 8 bases short, with 15 bases between. The CDR3 covers 13 residues. Germline assignment: CDR1 GTSNPN and CDR2 SVGIG (reference sequence).

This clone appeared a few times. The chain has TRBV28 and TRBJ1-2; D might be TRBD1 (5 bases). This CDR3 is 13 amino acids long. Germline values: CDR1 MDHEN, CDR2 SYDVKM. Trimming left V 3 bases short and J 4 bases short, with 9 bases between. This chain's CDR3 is CASSLTVFYGYTF. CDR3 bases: TGTGCCAGCAGTTTGACAGTTTTCTATGGCTACACCTTC.

The CDR3: CASSYSRGLYGYTF. CDR3 DNA: TGTGCCAGCAGTTACTCCAGGGGACTATATGGCTACACCTTC. V and J are TRBV6-6 and TRBJ1-2; D is perhaps TRBD1 (6 bases). The CDR3 totals 14 residues. The V end was cut by 0 bases, the J end by 5 bases, with 10 bases between. Germline V gene sequence: CDR1 MNHNY, CDR2 SVGAGI (reference sequence).

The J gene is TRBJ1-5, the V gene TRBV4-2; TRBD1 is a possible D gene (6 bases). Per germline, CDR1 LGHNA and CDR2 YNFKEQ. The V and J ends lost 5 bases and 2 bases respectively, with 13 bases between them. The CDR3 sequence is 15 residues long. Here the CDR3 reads CASSDTGFGNQPQHF. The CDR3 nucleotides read TGTGCCAGCAGCGACACAGGGTTCGGCAATCAGCCCCAGCATTTT.

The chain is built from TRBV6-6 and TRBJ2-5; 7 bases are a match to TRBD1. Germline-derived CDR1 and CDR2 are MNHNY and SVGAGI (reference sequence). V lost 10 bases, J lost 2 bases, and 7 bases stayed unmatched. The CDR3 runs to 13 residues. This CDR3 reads CATCPGQQETQYF. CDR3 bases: TGTGCCACCTGCCCGGGACAGCAAGAGACCCAGTACTTC.

CDR3: CASSLEVLDEQYF. The CDR3 DNA reads TGTGCCAGTAGTTTGGAGGTCCTCGACGAGCAGTACTTC. The V gene is TRBV19, the J gene TRBJ2-7; maybe TRBD2 (5 bases). Germline assignment: CDR1 LNHDA and CDR2 SQIVND (reference sequence). The CDR3 has 13 residues. Deletions cut 5 bases from V and 5 bases from J, with 13 bases between.

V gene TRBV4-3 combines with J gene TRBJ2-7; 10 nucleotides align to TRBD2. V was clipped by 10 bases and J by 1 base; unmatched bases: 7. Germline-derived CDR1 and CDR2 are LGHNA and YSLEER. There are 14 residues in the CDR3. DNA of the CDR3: TGCGCCACTCCGGGACTAGCGCCTTCCTACGAGCAGTACTTC. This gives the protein CATPGLAPSYEQYF.

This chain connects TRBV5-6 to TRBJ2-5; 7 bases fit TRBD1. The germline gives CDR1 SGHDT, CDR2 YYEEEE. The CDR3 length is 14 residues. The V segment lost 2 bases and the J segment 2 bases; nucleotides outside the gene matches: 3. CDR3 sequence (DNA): TGTGCCAGCAGCTTTACAGGGGTGCAAGAGACCCAGTACTTC. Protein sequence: CASSFTGVQETQYF. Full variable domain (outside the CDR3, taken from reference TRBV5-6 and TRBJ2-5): DAGVTQSPTHLIKTRGQQVTLRCSPKSGHDTVSWYQQALGQGPQFIFQYYEEEERQRGNFPDRFSGHQFPNYSSELNVNALLLGDSALYLCASSFTGVQETQYFGPGTRLLVL.

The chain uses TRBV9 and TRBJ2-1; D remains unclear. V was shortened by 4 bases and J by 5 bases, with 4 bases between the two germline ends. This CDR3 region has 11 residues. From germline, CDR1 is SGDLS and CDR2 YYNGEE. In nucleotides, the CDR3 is TGTGCCAGCAGCACTAACAATGAGCAGTTCTTC. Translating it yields CASSTNNEQFF.

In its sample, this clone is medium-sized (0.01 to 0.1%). In nucleotides, the CDR3 is TGTGCCAGCAGCTTAGTAGGGGATGGCTACACCTTC. This gives the protein CASSLVGDGYTF. The chain couples TRBV7-9 to TRBJ1-2; weak D call: TRBD1 (5 bases). V was shortened by 1 base and J by 6 bases, with 6 bases between the two germline ends. The CDR3 extends over 12 amino acids. Germline V lookup: CDR1 SEHNR, CDR2 FQNEAQ (reference sequence).

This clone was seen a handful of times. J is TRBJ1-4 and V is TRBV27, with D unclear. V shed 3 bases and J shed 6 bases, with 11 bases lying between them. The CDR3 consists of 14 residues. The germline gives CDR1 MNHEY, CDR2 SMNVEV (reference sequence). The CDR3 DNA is TGTGCCAGCAGTTTCCAAGGGATTTATGAAAAACTGTTTTTT. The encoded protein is CASSFQGIYEKLFF.

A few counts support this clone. DNA for the CDR3: TGTGCCAGCAGCATTGGGGCCTCAGTTACGCAGTATTTT. Amino acid sequence: CASSIGASVTQYF. The chain links TRBV7-2 to TRBJ2-3, with D possibly matching TRBD1 (5 bases). Germline CDR1 reads SGHTA; CDR2 reads FQGNSA. The V end lost 5 bases, the J end lost 8 bases, and 14 bases lay between the germline ends. This CDR3 has 13 residues.

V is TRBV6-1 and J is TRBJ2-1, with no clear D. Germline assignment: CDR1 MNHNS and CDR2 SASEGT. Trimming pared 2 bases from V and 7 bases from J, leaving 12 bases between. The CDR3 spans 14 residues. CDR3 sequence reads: CASSEIRGLNEQFF. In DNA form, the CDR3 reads TGTGCCAGCAGTGAAATACGCGGTTTAAATGAGCAGTTCTTC.

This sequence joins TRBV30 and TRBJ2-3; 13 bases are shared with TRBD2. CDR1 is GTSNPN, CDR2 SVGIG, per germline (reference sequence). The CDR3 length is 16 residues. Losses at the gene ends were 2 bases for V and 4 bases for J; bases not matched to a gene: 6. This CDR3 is CAWSPGLAGVADTQYF. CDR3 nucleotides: TGTGCCTGGAGTCCCGGACTAGCGGGAGTTGCAGATACGCAGTATTTT. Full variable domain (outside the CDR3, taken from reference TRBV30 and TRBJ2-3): SQTIHQWPATLVQPVGSPLSLECTVEGTSNPNLYWYRQAAGRGLQLLFYSVGIGQISSEVPQNLSASRPQDRQFILSSKKLLLSDSGFYLCAWSPGLAGVADTQYFGPGTRLTVL.